This T cell receptor (beta chain) was profiled in a study of T-cell memory formation after mild COVID-19. About the study: Largely, the TCR clusters proved donor specific.

UMIs and sample barcodes were carried by the TCR alpha and TCR beta cDNA libraries that 5'RACE produced using constant-segment primers. TCRdb used MiXCR to reprocess the 5' RACE reads, holding one entry per CDR3 protein. The table shows hundreds of thousands of distinct CDR3 sequences, with about 20% occurring only once. This clonotype was observed a few times. Antigen: not known. CDR1 is SGHVS, CDR2 FQNEAQ, per germline. The CDR3 is 17 residues long. The junction had 6 bases not matched to a gene; V was cut back by 0 bases and J by 6 bases. Findings and limits, study-wide: There was a balanced CD4/CD8 profile in clones contracting day 15 to 85, and later expanders leaned CD4+.

The specimen sequenced was PBMCs or a T cell subset sorted from them (not recorded which). The rearrangement joins TRBV7-8 to TRBJ1-6; 9 bases are a match to TRBD1. This TCR was recovered from an adult woman who had mild COVID-19 (a few samples of this study predate the infection). Cell type and time point are not known. CDR3 sequence reads: CASSLAAPGQGNSPLHF. CDR3 DNA sequence: TGTGCCAGCAGCTTAGCCGCTCCGGGACAGGGTAATTCACCCCTCCACTTT.